The 4 T cell receptor beta chains below come from one sample, sequenced in a study of liver allograft versus peripheral blood T cells. Turning to the study itself: Repertoires of T cell receptors in transplanted livers were compared with recipients' peripheral blood repertoires.

TCRdb re-called the reads through MiXCR, storing one row per CDR3 protein. The sample contains fewer than 3,500 distinct CDR3 sequences, roughly 15% of which appear only once. The receptors originated from a human patient who had a liver transplant. A share of the T cells may be of graft donor origin.

This clonotype counts as medium-sized. J is TRBJ1-4 and V is TRBV27; D is possibly TRBD1 (6 bases). The CDR3 extends over 15 amino acids. The V gene's germline CDR1 is MNHEY and CDR2 SMNVEV (reference sequence). Trimming took 8 bases from V and 7 from J, leaving 20 bases between them. Written as DNA, the CDR3 is TGTGCCAGCCGATTATCGGGGGGGCGCCGTGAAAAACTGTTTTTT. Amino acid sequence: CASRLSGGRREKLFF.

This clonotype is categorized as medium-sized. DNA of the CDR3: TGTGCCACCACCAGGGGACAGGGGAACGAAAAACTGTTTTTT. Translation gives CATTRGQGNEKLFF. The V call is TRBV6-1, the J call TRBJ1-4, with 10 positions matching TRBD1. The CDR3 length is 14 residues. V shed 10 bases and J 8 bases; nucleotides not matched to a gene: 10. The germline gives CDR1 MNHNS, CDR2 SASEGT.

This clonotype is labeled medium-sized. This chain joins TRBV19 and TRBJ2-3; 7 bases match TRBD2. Germline V gives CDR1 LNHDA, CDR2 SQIVND (reference sequence). The CDR3 consists of 15 residues. Unmatched junction bases numbered 10, after V lost 5 bases and J lost 5 bases. CDR3 residues: CASSRAGDMGDTQYF. Written as DNA, the CDR3 is TGTGCCAGTAGTCGGGCGGGAGACATGGGAGATACGCAGTATTTT.

This clonotype is termed medium-sized (0.01 to 0.1%). The chain has TRBV13 and TRBJ2-3; TRBD1 aligns across 10 bases. The V gene end was trimmed by 7 bases and the J gene end by 4 bases; junction bases not matched to a gene: 2. CDR3 length: 13 amino acids. Germline V CDR1 and CDR2: PRHDT, FYEKMQ (reference sequence). The CDR3 loop is CASTDRGSDTQYF. CDR3 DNA sequence: TGTGCCAGCACGGACAGGGGGTCAGATACGCAGTATTTT.